This T cell receptor beta chain comes out of a study of blood T cells in healthy people across ages. This CDR3 region has 15 residues. J lost 3 bases, V lost 8 bases, and 8 bases had no gene match. Regarding this clonotype: The antigen is unknown. Since no conserved phenylalanine or tryptophan closes the CDR3, a read error is the likely cause.

General study points: There was a strong correlation between TCR beta diversity and naive T cell percentage. The recorded TCR beta diversity per million T cells decreased in a roughly linear manner with age. Donor CMV status, an unknown factor, possibly confounded changes in expanded clonotypes. Fewer expanded clones and more diversity marked long-lived versus aged donors.

The use of a sample-barcoded 5' primer and a J-beta primer mix characterized a second PCR of about 6 to 11 cycles. TCRdb re-called the 5' RACE reads with MiXCR, one entry per CDR3 protein. The data contain over 1,300,000 distinct CDR3 sequences, around 59% of them singletons. The sequenced sample was blood. The chain uses TRBV12-3 or TRBV12-4 and TRBJ2-2; 8 bases match TRBD2. The TCR originated in a man younger than 35 in good health. The CDR3 nucleotides read TGTGCCAGCTGCCAAAGCGGGGGCTACACCGGGGAGCTGTTTTCT. Translated: CASCQSGGYTGELFS.